These 29 T cell receptor beta chains originate from one sample sequenced in a study of T cells in Graves' hyperthyroidism and ophthalmopathy. There were TCR beta CDR3 regions amplified from RNA transcripts. The HTBI primer set served for first-round RT-PCR of the TCR CDR3. TCRdb re-analysed the multiplex PCR reads in MiXCR, keeping a single row per CDR3 protein. This table holds hundreds of thousands of distinct CDR3 sequences, approximately 19% found once. The sample comprised blood. These receptors were obtained from a woman in her fifties or sixties with Graves' hyperthyroidism that later progressed to Graves' ophthalmopathy.

J is TRBJ2-3 and V is TRBV27, with 10 bases lining up with TRBD1. V dropped 7 bases and J dropped 2; count of bases not matched to a gene: 9. The CDR3 spans 16 residues. Germline CDR1 is MNHEY and CDR2 is SMNVEV (reference sequence). Here the CDR3 DNA reads TGTGCCAGCAACCCACGGGGACAGGGGTTCACAGATACGCAGTATTTT. Its protein is CASNPRGQGFTDTQYF.

The chain recombines TRBV6-2 or TRBV6-3 with TRBJ1-1; the match to TRBD1 covers 7 bases. The V and J ends lost 6 bases and 5 bases, in that order; junction bases with no gene match: 9. The germline CDR1 and CDR2 sequences are MNHEY and SVGEGT. The CDR3 runs to 14 residues. CDR3 in DNA: TGTGCCAGCAGCCGAACAGGGGCGGTTACTGAAGCTTTCTTT. Protein: CASSRTGAVTEAFF.

This clonotype was seen at least ten times. The chain recombines TRBV30 with TRBJ1-1, with D possibly being TRBD1 (5 bases). Germline V CDR1 and CDR2: GTSNPN, SVGIG (reference sequence). The germline V and J ends were trimmed by 4 bases and 3 bases, with 21 bases remaining between them. The CDR3 length is 16 residues. In nucleotides, the CDR3 is TGTGCCTGGACCACGGGAGTAGGGGCGGGGTACACTGAAGCTTTCTTT. Its protein is CAWTTGVGAGYTEAFF.

This clonotype showed up just a few times. The genes are TRBV11-3 and TRBJ2-1, with 8 bases identical to TRBD2. V shed 5 bases, J shed 1 base, and the junction held 4 bases outside the gene matches. In germline, CDR1 is SGHNT, CDR2 YENEEA. The CDR3 contains 15 residues. CDR3 loop: CASSALAGSYNEQFF. DNA for the CDR3: TGTGCCAGCAGCGCGCTAGCGGGTTCCTACAATGAGCAGTTCTTC.

This clonotype showed up just a few times. The chain links TRBV5-1 to TRBJ1-1; D perhaps matches TRBD1 (6 bases). Germline-derived CDR1 and CDR2 are SGHRS and YFSETQ. This CDR3 has 14 residues. V was trimmed by 5 bases and J by 3 bases, leaving 14 bases between them. CDR3 amino acids: CASSGAGTHTEAFF. The CDR3 DNA is TGCGCCAGCAGTGGGGCCGGGACACACACTGAAGCTTTCTTT. The variable domain in full, completed from reference TRBV5-1 and TRBJ1-1, reads KAGVTQTPRYLIKTRGQQVTLSCSPISGHRSVSWYQQTPGQGLQFLFEYFSETQRNKGNFPGRFSGRQFSNSRSEMNVSTLELGDSALYLCASSGAGTHTEAFFGQGTRLTVV.

This clonotype was observed many times. This chain uses TRBV6-6 with TRBJ2-7; 12 bases are shared with TRBD2. J lost 2 bases, V lost 2 bases, and 4 bases had no gene match. The CDR3 runs to 16 residues. CDR1 MNHNY and CDR2 SVGAGI come from the germline V gene (reference sequence). CDR3 in DNA: TGTGCCAGCAGTTACGGACTAGCGGGGAGCCCCTACGAGCAGTACTTC. Amino acids: CASSYGLAGSPYEQYF.

The sample holds a few counts of this clonotype. The V gene is TRBV6-4, the J gene TRBJ1-1; D gene uncertain. Trimming took off 4 bases at V and 2 bases at J, with 8 bases between the two ends. The CDR3 is 13 residues long. Germline V lookup: CDR1 MRHNA, CDR2 SNTAGT. CDR3 sequence: CASSVYFNTEAFF. In DNA, the CDR3 is TGTGCCAGCAGTGTATATTTCAACACTGAAGCTTTCTTT.

This clonotype was seen ten or more times. The chain employs TRBV7-9 and TRBJ2-7; the match to TRBD1 covers 8 bases. Per the germline V gene, CDR1 is SEHNR and CDR2 is FQNEAQ (reference sequence). V lost 6 bases and J lost 0; bases outside the gene matches: 7. CDR3 length: 15 residues. The CDR3 DNA sequence: TGTGCCAGCAGTTTCCGGGACAGGAGCTCCTACGAGCAGTACTTC. Translation: CASSFRDRSSYEQYF.

The gene calls are TRBV20-1 and TRBJ2-1, with 10 bases identical to TRBD2. The V gene's germline CDR1 is DFQATT and CDR2 SNEGSKA (reference sequence). The CDR3 is 17 residues long. V was clipped by 2 bases and J by 2 bases; unmatched bases: 9. The CDR3 sequence is CSARLPKAGGPYNEQFF. In DNA, the CDR3 is TGCAGTGCTAGACTCCCAAAAGCGGGGGGGCCCTACAATGAGCAGTTCTTC.

This clonotype was seen at least ten times. The chain recombines TRBV30 with TRBJ1-5; 9 bases match TRBD1. The CDR3 has 15 amino acids. The junction had 5 bases not matched to a gene; V was cut back by 4 bases and J by 1 base. Germline loops: CDR1 GTSNPN, CDR2 SVGIG (reference sequence). The CDR3 region has the DNA TGTGCCTGGACCCCGGACAGGGGAAGCAATCAGCCCCAGCATTTT. As protein: CAWTPDRGSNQPQHF.

The V and J genes are TRBV7-9 and TRBJ1-3; weak D call: TRBD1 (5 bases). Germline assignment: CDR1 SEHNR and CDR2 FQNEAQ (reference sequence). V lost 0 bases and J lost 0, with 9 bases in between. This CDR3 is 16 amino acids long. The DNA of the CDR3 is TGTGCCAGCAGCTTAGCGGAGGGGTCCTCTGGAAACACCATATATTTT. This sequence encodes CASSLAEGSSGNTIYF.

To note about this clonotype: This could be a read error, since a much larger clone is one nucleotide away. The V call is TRBV3-1, the J call TRBJ1-5; 11 nucleotides match TRBD1. From germline, CDR1 is LGHDT and CDR2 YNNKEL (reference sequence). The CDR3 has 15 amino acids. The CDR3, as DNA: TGTGCCGGCAGCTCCGGACAGGGGGCACATCAGCCCCAGCATTTT. It yields the protein CAGSSGQGAHQPQHF.

This clonotype appeared many times. The V call is TRBV5-1, the J call TRBJ1-1, with D uncertain. Germline V gives CDR1 SGHRS, CDR2 YFSETQ. Trimming took off 7 bases at V and 4 bases at J, with 17 bases between the two ends. The length of the CDR3 is 14 residues. CDR3 nucleotides: TGCGCCAGCCGACGGGAGGTAGGGTCCACTGAAGCTTTCTTT. Amino acid sequence: CASRREVGSTEAFF.

The sample holds many counts of this clonotype. One end of the junction varies from germline; a read error may be responsible. V gene TRBV5-1 combines with J gene TRBJ2-2; D is undetermined. The CDR3 is 14 amino acids. Germline V lookup: CDR1 SGHRS, CDR2 YFSETQ. Written as DNA, the CDR3 is TGTGCCAGCAGCTTAGGATCGAACACCGGGGAGCTGTTTTTT. Amino acid sequence: CASSLGSNTGELFF.

V gene TRBV28 combines with J gene TRBJ2-1; 13 positions agree with TRBD2. CDR1 and CDR2 (germline): MDHEN, SYDVKM. The CDR3 sequence is 21 residues long. The J segment lost 6 bases and the V segment lost 4 bases, leaving 21 bases of the junction unmatched. Written as DNA, the CDR3 is TGTGCCAGCAGTTACCTTCCATCTCGGACTAGCGGGAGTTCACAAGGCAATGAGCAGTTCTTC. It specifies CASSYLPSRTSGSSQGNEQFF.

The chain employs TRBV29-1 and TRBJ2-3, with TRBD1 matching over 9 bases. The CDR3 extends over 15 amino acids. Trimming cost V 3 bases and J 2 bases; bases outside gene matches: 6. Germline CDR1 is SQVTM and CDR2 is ANQGSEA. The CDR3 bases are TGCAGCGTTGACTACGGGACAGGGTACACAGATACGCAGTATTTT. Protein sequence: CSVDYGTGYTDTQYF.

On this clonotype: A much larger clone lies one base from this, so it may be a read error. The gene calls are TRBV6-2 or TRBV6-3 and TRBJ1-1; D call uncertain. The V gene's germline CDR1 is MNHEY and CDR2 SVGEGT. The CDR3 extends over 14 amino acids. The CDR3 sequence is CASISNRGGTEASF. The CDR3 nucleotides read TGTGCCAGCATAAGTAACCGAGGCGGCACTGAAGCTTCCTTT.

The chain combines TRBV5-1 with TRBJ2-5; 9 nucleotides agree with TRBD2. CDR1 SGHRS and CDR2 YFSETQ come from the germline V gene. The CDR3 totals 16 residues. The ends lost 2 bases at V and 0 bases at J; junction bases unmatched: 5. The chain's CDR3 is CASSFISGGYQETQYF. The CDR3 nucleotides read TGCGCCAGCAGCTTCATTAGCGGGGGATACCAAGAGACCCAGTACTTC.

This clonotype has a handful of counts. The rearrangement joins TRBV19 to TRBJ1-4; TRBD1 matches 7 bases. The CDR3 sequence is 14 residues long. J gave up 7 bases and V 7 bases, and 9 bases lay outside the gene matches. Per germline, CDR1 LNHDA and CDR2 SQIVND (reference sequence). The CDR3 region has the DNA TGTGCCAGTACCGACGACAGGGATTTTGAAAAACTGTTTTTT. This encodes CASTDDRDFEKLFF. Full variable domain (rest looked up from reference TRBV19 and TRBJ1-4): DGGITQSPKYLFRKEGQNVTLSCEQNLNHDAMYWYRQDPGQGLRLIYYSQIVNDFQKGDIAEGYSVSREKKESFPLTVTSAQKNPTAFYLCASTDDRDFEKLFFGSGTQLSVL.

This clonotype has at least ten counts. CDR3 protein: CASSIQVSYEQYF. The DNA of the CDR3 is TGTGCCAGCAGTATACAGGTCTCCTACGAGCAGTACTTC. V is TRBV12-3 or TRBV12-4 and J is TRBJ2-7; D may be TRBD1 (5 bases). V gave up 5 bases and J gave up 0 bases, with 8 bases separating them. This CDR3 has 13 amino acids.

This clonotype was picked up a small number of times. The chain carries TRBV29-1 and TRBJ2-7; TRBD1 matches at 11 bases. The germline V gene has CDR1 SQVTM and CDR2 ANQGSEA. The CDR3 contains 15 residues. The V gene end was trimmed by 2 bases and the J gene end by 6 bases; junction bases not matched to a gene: 9. The CDR3, as DNA: TGCAGCGTTGAAAGGGAAGGACAGGGGGCAAGCGAGCAGTACTTC. Encoded protein: CSVEREGQGASEQYF.

This clonotype was observed a handful of times. The chain is built from TRBV11-2 and TRBJ2-7, with D maybe TRBD1 (5 bases). Trimming removed 1 base from V and 6 bases from J, with 10 bases in between. The CDR3 has 13 amino acids. Germline-derived CDR1 and CDR2 are SGHAT and FQNNGV. CDR3 residues: CASSLVLDSEQYF. CDR3 coding DNA: TGTGCCAGCAGCTTAGTTCTCGACAGCGAGCAGTACTTC. Full variable domain (rest looked up from reference TRBV11-2 and TRBJ2-7): EAGVAQSPRYKIIEKRQSVAFWCNPISGHATLYWYQQILGQGPKLLIQFQNNGVVDDSQLPKDRFSAERLKGVDSTLKIQPAKLEDSAVYLCASSLVLDSEQYFGPGTRLTVT.

This clonotype was observed a handful of times. The chain carries TRBV20-1 and TRBJ2-1; TRBD2 agrees at 7 bases. Trimming removed 4 bases from V and 7 bases from J; junction bases left unmatched: 13. Germline values: CDR1 DFQATT, CDR2 SNEGSKA (reference sequence). This CDR3 is 15 amino acids long. In DNA form, the CDR3 reads TGCAGTGCTATCTTTCCAGCGGGGCGTTTGAATGAGCAGTTCTTC. It encodes CSAIFPAGRLNEQFF.

The chain couples TRBV3-1 to TRBJ1-1; no clear D. The CDR3 covers 16 residues. V was trimmed by 0 bases and J by 1 base, leaving 12 bases between them. The germline CDR1 and CDR2 sequences are LGHDT and YNNKEL (reference sequence). CDR3 DNA: TGTGCCAGCAGCCAAGATTCTCGGTTTAGGAACACTGAAGCTTTCTTT. It encodes CASSQDSRFRNTEAFF.

This clonotype was counted ten times or more. The genes are TRBV2 and TRBJ1-1; D not certain. This CDR3 is built from 15 residues. Trimming left V 4 bases short and J 1 base short, with 13 bases between. Germline V gene lookup returns CDR1 SNHLY and CDR2 FYNNEI. CDR3 in amino acids: CASSVHGGGNTEAFF. The CDR3 DNA sequence: TGTGCCAGCAGTGTCCACGGTGGAGGGAACACTGAAGCTTTCTTT.

This clonotype occurred many times. The chain carries TRBV3-1 and TRBJ1-2; D is unclear. CDR1 is LGHDT, CDR2 YNNKEL, per germline (reference sequence). V was pared by 4 bases and J by 4 bases, with 16 bases between. This CDR3 has 15 residues. The CDR3 is CASSRSLLALYGYTF. In DNA form, the CDR3 reads TGTGCCAGCAGCCGAAGTCTTCTCGCACTCTATGGCTACACCTTC.

This clonotype has a handful of counts. This chain connects TRBV7-8 to TRBJ1-4, with 7 bases matching TRBD1. Germline CDR1 and CDR2: SGHVS and FQNEAQ. The V gene end was trimmed by 5 bases and the J gene end by 7 bases; junction bases not matched to a gene: 19. The CDR3 extends over 18 amino acids. The CDR3 sequence is CASSQGGGGPAVGEKLFF. The DNA for the CDR3 is TGTGCCAGCAGCCAAGGGGGAGGGGGCCCTGCAGTTGGTGAAAAACTGTTTTTT.

CDR3 sequence: CASSAVKRPNEKLFF. In DNA form, the CDR3 reads TGTGCCAGCAGTGCAGTCAAAAGGCCTAATGAAAAACTGTTTTTT. The chain combines TRBV2 with TRBJ1-4, with unresolved D. The germline V gene has CDR1 SNHLY and CDR2 FYNNEI. CDR3 length: 15 residues. The ends were cut back, 4 bases at V and 3 bases at J, with 12 bases in the middle. Full variable domain (remainder filled in from reference TRBV2 and TRBJ1-4): EPEVTQTPSHQVTQMGQEVILRCVPISNHLYFYWYRQILGQKVEFLVSFYNNEISEKSEIFDDQFSVERPDGSNFTLKIRSTKLEDSAMYFCASSAVKRPNEKLFFGSGTQLSVL.

The chain uses TRBV29-1 and TRBJ1-2; D unresolved. With 6 bases removed from V and 3 bases from J, the gap between germline ends came to 14 bases. Germline V gives CDR1 SQVTM, CDR2 ANQGSEA. This CDR3 comprises 13 residues. The CDR3 DNA is TGCAGCGTAGCGACGGACCTTGACTATGGCTACACCTTC. Translating it yields CSVATDLDYGYTF.